A selection of T cell receptor beta chains follows, all from one sample in a study of blood T cell repertoires in COVID-19. The repertoire was sequenced with immunoSEQ multiplex PCR; TCRdb's copy has only in-frame clones and lacks some. Of tens of thousands of clones in the sample, 86% were seen once. The material sequenced was peripheral blood. The receptor set was obtained from a human donor in a cohort sampled during active COVID-19. Both conserved end residues are part of each CDR3. The D gene is left open where the match is weak. Size is stated for part of the rows, as once, few or many counts, or as a class when the clone is expanded.

j_gene	d_gene	len	v_gene	abundance	CDR3aa	CDR3nt
TRBJ2-2	-	17	TRBV7-9	-	CASSTGLTGRKTGELFF	TGTGCCAGCAGCACAGGGCTCACGGGGCGTAAAACCGGGGAGCTGTTTTTT
TRBJ2-5	TRBD2	15	TRBV2	-	CASSEERGGRETQYF	TGTGCCAGCAGTGAGGAGCGGGGGGGCAGGGAGACCCAGTACTTC
TRBJ1-2	-	14	TRBV19	-	CASSINRENYGYTF	TGTGCCAGTAGTATAAACAGGGAGAACTATGGCTACACCTTC
TRBJ1-6	TRBD1	15	TRBV19	-	CASRETWTGDSPLHF	TGTGCCAGTAGGGAGACGTGGACAGGGGATTCACCCCTCCACTTT
TRBJ1-4	TRBD1	16	TRBV5-1	-	CASSLGDRAYNEKLFF	TGCGCCAGCAGCTTGGGAGACAGGGCCTATAATGAAAAACTGTTTTTT
TRBJ2-2	-	15	TRBV4-1	once	CASSQEGQVTGELFF	TGCGCCAGCAGCCAAGAGGGGCAGGTTACCGGGGAGCTGTTTTTT
TRBJ2-1	TRBD1	14	TRBV5-4	-	CASSTAGDRGTYFF	TGTGCCAGCAGCACCGCCGGCGACAGGGGCACTTACTTCTTC
TRBJ2-7	TRBD1	15	TRBV5-5	-	CASSFRDRESYEQYF	TGTGCCAGCAGCTTCCGGGACAGGGAGTCCTACGAGCAGTACTTC
TRBJ1-1	TRBD1	16	TRBV18	-	CASSPQSRQGNTEAFF	TGTGCCAGCTCACCACAATCAAGACAGGGTAACACTGAAGCTTTCTTT
TRBJ2-3	-	12	TRBV5-1	once	CASSPGTDTQYF	TGCGCCAGCAGCCCGGGCACAGATACGCAGTATTTT
TRBJ1-1	-	15	TRBV28	-	CASSLGRGQNTEAFF	TGTGCCAGCAGTTTAGGCAGGGGACAGAACACTGAAGCTTTCTTT
TRBJ1-2	-	12	TRBV5-6	-	CASSFVENGYTF	TGTGCCAGCAGCTTCGTTGAGAATGGCTACACCTTC
TRBJ2-1	-	14	TRBV3-1/TRBV3-2	-	CASSQGTITNEQFF	TGTGCCAGCAGCCAAGGTACTATTACCAATGAGCAGTTCTTC
TRBJ1-5	-	19	TRBV28	-	CASSPGGWAGHLSNQPQHF	TGTGCCAGCAGCCCCGGGGGATGGGCCGGACACCTTAGCAATCAGCCCCAGCATTTT
TRBJ1-2	TRBD1	14	TRBV28	-	CASSFGQGAYGYTF	TGTGCCAGCAGTTTTGGTCAGGGGGCGTACGGCTACACCTTC
TRBJ1-6	TRBD1	15	TRBV13	-	CASSQTGGKFSPLHF	TGTGCCAGCAGCCAGACAGGGGGCAAGTTTTCACCCCTCCACTTT
TRBJ1-2	-	14	TRBV7-9	-	CASSRPTGDYGYTF	TGTGCCAGCAGCCGCCCGACAGGCGACTATGGCTACACCTTC
TRBJ1-6	-	13	TRBV10-3	few	CAARGGEASPLHF	TGTGCCGCCAGGGGAGGGGAAGCTTCACCCCTCCACTTT
TRBJ2-3	TRBD2	17	TRBV3-1/TRBV3-2	once	CASSQDSTGGDPDTQYF	TGTGCCAGCAGCCAAGATTCAACGGGGGGGGACCCGGATACGCAGTATTTT
TRBJ2-3	TRBD2	18	TRBV9	-	CASSVGLAGGLGTDTQYF	TGTGCCAGCAGCGTGGGACTAGCGGGGGGGCTAGGCACAGATACGCAGTATTTT
TRBJ1-1	TRBD1	12	TRBV29-1	few	CSVGQGNTEAFF	TGCAGCGTGGGACAGGGGAACACTGAAGCTTTCTTT
TRBJ2-1	TRBD2	15	TRBV24-1	-	CATSDHGTSSNEQFF	TGTGCCACCAGTGACCACGGGACTAGCAGCAATGAGCAGTTCTTC
TRBJ1-6	-	12	TRBV12-3/TRBV12-4	-	CASSWGSGSLHF	TGTGCCAGCAGTTGGGGCAGTGGATCCCTCCACTTT
TRBJ2-7	TRBD2	16	TRBV6-5	-	CASSYGRGGGRYEQYF	TGTGCCAGCAGTTACGGGCGTGGGGGGGGGAGATACGAGCAGTACTTC
TRBJ1-3	-	13	TRBV30	-	CARISSGGNTIYF	TGTGCTAGAATTAGTTCGGGAGGAAACACCATATATTTT
TRBJ1-2	-	15	TRBV5-5	-	CASSLRGTELIGYTF	TGTGCCAGCAGCTTGCGGGGGACGGAGTTGATCGGCTACACCTTC
TRBJ2-5	-	15	TRBV6-7	few	CASSYTRGRQETQYF	TGTGCCAGCAGTTACACCCGGGGGAGACAAGAGACCCAGTACTTC
TRBJ2-5	-	15	TRBV9	-	CASSTGETGSETQYF	TGTGCCAGCAGCACGGGGGAGACAGGGTCAGAGACCCAGTACTTC
TRBJ1-4	-	15	TRBV30	-	CAWSVPGGASEKLFF	TGTGCCTGGAGTGTACCGGGGGGGGCAAGTGAAAAACTGTTTTTT
TRBJ1-6	TRBD1	15	TRBV5-4	-	CASSLGDRGSSPLHF	TGTGCCAGCAGCTTGGGTGACAGGGGTTCTTCACCCCTCCACTTT
TRBJ2-7	-	12	TRBV12-3/TRBV12-4	once	CASSLVAAEQYF	TGTGCCAGCAGTTTAGTAGCTGCCGAGCAGTACTTC
TRBJ2-3	TRBD1	16	TRBV5-1	-	CASSLGQGDGTDTQYF	TGCGCCAGCAGCTTGGGACAGGGGGATGGCACAGATACGCAGTATTTT
TRBJ2-7	-	15	TRBV21-1	-	CASIGRGALCYEQYF	TGTGCCAGCATCGGCAGGGGCGCCCTCTGCTACGAGCAGTACTTC
TRBJ1-1	TRBD1	15	TRBV5-6	once	CASSSRGLGYTEAFF	TGTGCCAGCAGCTCCAGGGGGCTCGGATACACTGAAGCTTTCTTT
TRBJ1-5	TRBD1	14	TRBV6-6	once	CASSRTGGDQPQHF	TGTGCCAGCAGTAGGACAGGGGGAGATCAGCCCCAGCATTTT
TRBJ1-4	-	14	TRBV4-3	-	CASSQGRLNEKLFF	TGCGCCAGCAGCCAAGGTAGACTTAATGAAAAACTGTTTTTT
TRBJ2-3	-	14	TRBV7-3	-	CASSLMGQENTQYF	TGTGCCAGCAGCTTAATGGGCCAGGAAAATACGCAGTATTTT
TRBJ2-5	TRBD2	14	TRBV7-9	-	CASSLGGGQETQYF	TGTGCCAGCAGCTTAGGCGGGGGGCAGGAGACCCAGTACTTC
TRBJ1-1	-	14	TRBV4-3	-	CASSQEARVTEAFF	TGCGCCAGCAGCCAAGAAGCCAGGGTGACTGAAGCTTTCTTT
TRBJ1-6	-	13	TRBV7-2	once	CASSLAGRRPLHF	TGTGCCAGCAGCTTAGCGGGCCGGAGGCCCCTCCACTTT
TRBJ1-1	-	14	TRBV4-1	few	CASSQSGSTREAFF	TGCGCCAGCAGCCAATCGGGGTCAACCCGTGAAGCTTTCTTT
TRBJ2-3	-	14	TRBV18	-	CASSLPGATDTQYF	TGTGCCAGCTCACTTCCGGGAGCCACAGATACGCAGTATTTT
TRBJ2-5	-	14	TRBV2	-	CASSEELAQETQYF	TGTGCCAGCAGTGAGGAACTAGCTCAGGAGACCCAGTACTTC
TRBJ2-5	TRBD2	15	TRBV7-2	-	CASSSQLAAQETQYF	TGTGCCAGCAGCTCCCAACTAGCGGCCCAAGAGACCCAGTACTTC
TRBJ2-2	-	18	TRBV12-5	-	CASGLVRSWTAYTGELFF	TGTGCTAGTGGTTTGGTACGTAGTTGGACAGCATACACCGGGGAGCTGTTTTTT
TRBJ2-2	-	14	TRBV10-1	-	CASSERTFSGELFF	TGCGCCAGCAGTGAACGGACATTTTCCGGGGAGCTGTTTTTT
TRBJ1-2	-	13	TRBV19	-	CASNPRGSYGYTF	TGTGCCAGTAACCCTCGGGGTAGCTATGGCTACACCTTC
TRBJ1-5	TRBD1	17	TRBV24-1	-	CANGDRVPRYSNQPQHF	TGTGCCAACGGGGACAGGGTCCCAAGATATAGCAATCAGCCCCAGCATTTT
TRBJ2-2	TRBD1	15	TRBV2	-	CASSPGTGGAGELFF	TGTGCCAGCAGTCCCGGGACAGGGGGCGCCGGGGAGCTGTTTTTT
TRBJ2-1	TRBD2	18	TRBV5-4	-	CASSLRTSGGASYNEQFF	TGTGCCAGCAGCTTAAGGACTAGCGGGGGGGCATCGTACAATGAGCAGTTCTTC
TRBJ2-1	TRBD2	13	TRBV29-1	-	CSVGGGALNEQFF	TGCAGCGTTGGGGGAGGGGCTCTCAATGAGCAGTTCTTC
TRBJ2-3	-	15	TRBV6-4	-	CASSEGSTGTDTQYF	TGTGCCAGCAGTGAGGGTAGCACTGGCACAGATACGCAGTATTTT
TRBJ2-7	TRBD2	13	TRBV6-5	once	CASRPWGEGEQYF	TGTGCCAGCAGGCCATGGGGGGAGGGCGAGCAGTACTTC
TRBJ1-2	-	15	TRBV7-9	-	CASSALDSFNYGYTF	TGTGCCAGCAGCGCGTTGGACAGCTTTAACTATGGCTACACCTTC
TRBJ2-1	TRBD2	15	TRBV14	-	CASSPPGRGDNEQFF	TGTGCCAGCAGCCCCCCCGGTCGGGGGGACAATGAGCAGTTCTTC
TRBJ1-4	TRBD1	14	TRBV5-1	-	CASSLEGQNGKLFF	TGCGCCAGCAGCTTGGAGGGACAGAACGGAAAACTGTTTTTT
TRBJ1-1	TRBD1	14	TRBV9	-	CASSRGTGLSEAFF	TGTGCCAGCAGCAGAGGGACAGGGCTTTCCGAAGCTTTCTTT
TRBJ1-3	-	16	TRBV11-3	once	CASQPPRWSSGNTIYF	TGTGCCAGCCAACCCCCGCGGTGGAGCTCTGGAAACACCATATATTTT
TRBJ2-2	TRBD1	13	TRBV19	-	CASSLQGFGELFF	TGTGCCAGTAGTTTACAGGGGTTCGGGGAGCTGTTTTTT